Below, 5 T cell receptor beta chains from the same sample are listed, as sequenced in a study of T-cell reconstitution after alpha-beta-depleted transplantation in children. Preparation of the TCRbeta library was carried out with unique molecular identifiers. TCRdb called the PCR reads again in MiXCR, with one record for every CDR3 protein. Seen here are about 400,000 distinct CDR3 sequences, roughly 22% observed once, and the top ten hold over 3.5%. The sample consisted of PBMCs from the stem cell graft donor, taken from the stem cell graft. The source is a human donor who donated a stem cell graft to a child with acute myeloid leukemia.

The chain uses TRBV28 and TRBJ2-3; D perhaps matches TRBD2 (6 bases). Trimming took off 5 bases at V and 1 base at J, with 13 bases between the two ends. CDR3 length: 15 amino acids. The germline V gene encodes CDR1 MDHEN and CDR2 SYDVKM. The CDR3 nucleotides read TGTGCCAGCAGTCTTAGACTAGTCGGCACAGATACGCAGTATTTT. As protein: CASSLRLVGTDTQYF.

This rearrangement joins TRBV29-1 to TRBJ2-1; D might be TRBD2 (5 bases). This CDR3 region has 12 residues. Trimming stripped 4 bases from V and 4 bases from J, with 8 bases between. Germline values: CDR1 SQVTM, CDR2 ANQGSEA. CDR3 bases: TGCAGCGTTGCGAGGGAATACAATGAGCAGTTCTTC. This encodes CSVAREYNEQFF.

The chain is built from TRBV12-3 or TRBV12-4 and TRBJ2-3, with D uncertain. V was pared by 3 bases and J by 2 bases, with 6 bases between. The CDR3 length is 13 residues. The CDR3 region has the DNA TGTGCCAGCAGTTTCGAGATCACAGATACGCAGTATTTT. This encodes CASSFEITDTQYF.

The chain links TRBV6-2 or TRBV6-3 to TRBJ2-1; D may be TRBD1 (6 bases). Germline CDR1 is MNHEY and CDR2 is SVGEGT. Trimming left V 4 bases short and J 2 bases short, with 12 bases between. The CDR3 is 15 amino acids. The CDR3 DNA follows: TGTGCCAGCAGTTCAGGGGCCTCCCCCTACAATGAGCAGTTCTTC. It is translated as CASSSGASPYNEQFF.

This clonotype was found once. The chain is built from TRBV3-1 and TRBJ2-1, with 12 bases lining up with TRBD2. The germline V gene encodes CDR1 LGHDT and CDR2 YNNKEL (reference sequence). CDR3 length equals 15 residues. The trim removed 0 bases at V and 10 bases at J, leaving 4 bases unmatched. Written as DNA, the CDR3 is TGTGCCAGCAGCCAAGATAGCCTAGCGGGAGGGGAGCAGTTCTTC. This gives the protein CASSQDSLAGGEQFF.